This T cell receptor (beta chain) appears in the sequencing data of a study of blood T cell repertoires in COVID-19. Across the whole study: PBMCs, B-cell-depleted T cells, or T cells provided the cDNA or gDNA that made up the material.

Clones were sequenced by immunoSEQ multiplex PCR, and TCRdb holds only the in-frame ones, with some missing. The table records some 530,000 clones, roughly nine tenths of them present only once. CDR3 length: 15 amino acids. Germline values: CDR1 SEHNR, CDR2 FQNEAQ (reference sequence). V gave up 3 bases and J gave up 3 bases, with 14 bases separating them. The origin of this receptor is a woman aged 55-69 years who had recovered from COVID-19. The specimen sequenced was PBMCs or T cells enriched from blood (not recorded which). The J gene is TRBJ1-1, the V gene TRBV7-9, with D tentatively TRBD1 (5 bases). CDR3 sequence (DNA): TGTGCCAGCAGCTTTTCCATTGGGACTCACACTGAAGCTTTCTTT. Translated: CASSFSIGTHTEAFF.